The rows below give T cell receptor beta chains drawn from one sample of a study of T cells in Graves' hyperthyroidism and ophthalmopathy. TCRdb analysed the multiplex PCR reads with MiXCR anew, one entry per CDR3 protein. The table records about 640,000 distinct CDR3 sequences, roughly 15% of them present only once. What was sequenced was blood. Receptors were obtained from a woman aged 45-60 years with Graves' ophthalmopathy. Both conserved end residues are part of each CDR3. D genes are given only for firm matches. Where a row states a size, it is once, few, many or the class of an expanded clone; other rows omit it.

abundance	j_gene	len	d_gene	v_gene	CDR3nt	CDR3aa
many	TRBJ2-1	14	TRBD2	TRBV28	TGTGCCAGCAGTGTACCTAGCGGGAGTGATGAGCAGTTCTTC	CASSVPSGSDEQFF
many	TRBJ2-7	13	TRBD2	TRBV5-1	TGCGCCAGCGGGGGAGGGGCGGCCTACGAGCAGTACTTC	CASGGGAAYEQYF
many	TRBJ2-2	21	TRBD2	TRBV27	TGTGCCAGCAGTCCCCCCTATCCGGGACTAGCGGGAGATCGGAACACCGGGGAGCTGTTTTTT	CASSPPYPGLAGDRNTGELFF
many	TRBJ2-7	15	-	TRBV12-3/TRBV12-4	TGTGCCAGCAGTTTATTTGGGGGAAACTCCTACGAGCAGTACTTC	CASSLFGGNSYEQYF
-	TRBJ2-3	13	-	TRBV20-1	TGCAGTGCTGCCCCCCTAAGCCCAGATACGCAGTATTTT	CSAAPLSPDTQYF
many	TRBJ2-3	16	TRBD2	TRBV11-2	TGTGCCAGCAGCCCTAGAATAGCGGGAGACACAGATACGCAGTATTTT	CASSPRIAGDTDTQYF
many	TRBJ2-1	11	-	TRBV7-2	TGTGCCAGCAGCCGAGCGTACGAGCAGTTCTTC	CASSRAYEQFF
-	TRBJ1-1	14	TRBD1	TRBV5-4	TGTGCCAGCAGCTTGGGGAACAGGGGAACCGAAGCTTTCTTT	CASSLGNRGTEAFF
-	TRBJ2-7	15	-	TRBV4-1	TGCGCCAGCAGCCAAGATGTTTCTGACACCTACGAGCAGTACTTC	CASSQDVSDTYEQYF
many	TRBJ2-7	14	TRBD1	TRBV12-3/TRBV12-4	TGTGCCAGCAGTCAGTTGGACAGGGGGCACGAGCAGTACTTC	CASSQLDRGHEQYF
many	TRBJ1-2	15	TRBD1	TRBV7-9	TGTGCCAGCAATAGATTGGTCGACAGGGCCTATGGCTACACCTTC	CASNRLVDRAYGYTF
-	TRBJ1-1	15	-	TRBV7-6	TGTGCCAGCAGCTCCCACAGGGTAGGGAACACTGAAGCTTTCTTT	CASSSHRVGNTEAFF
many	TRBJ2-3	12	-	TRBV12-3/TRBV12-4	TGTGCCAGCAGTTCCTGGGAAGATACGCAGTATTTT	CASSSWEDTQYF
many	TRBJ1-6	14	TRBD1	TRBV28	TGTGCCAGCATAACGACAGGGGAAATTTCACCCCTCCACTTT	CASITTGEISPLHF
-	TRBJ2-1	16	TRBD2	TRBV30	TGTGCCTTCTTGGCACCGGGACTAGCGGTATACAATGAGCAGTTCTTC	CAFLAPGLAVYNEQFF
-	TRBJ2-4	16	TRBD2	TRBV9	TGTGCCAGCAGCGTAGTGGCGGGAGGGGCCAAAAACATTCAGTACTTC	CASSVVAGGAKNIQYF
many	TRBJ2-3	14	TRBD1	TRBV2	TGTGCCAGCAGGCGACAGGGTAGCACAGATACGCAGTATTTT	CASRRQGSTDTQYF
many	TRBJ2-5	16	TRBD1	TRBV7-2	TGTGCCAGCAGCCGAGGACAGACAGGGCCTCAAGAGACCCAGTACTTC	CASSRGQTGPQETQYF
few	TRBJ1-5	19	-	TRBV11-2	TGTGCCAGCAGCCCAGGGCCCAGGGTTGCCCCTATGGGTAATCAGCCCCAGCATTTT	CASSPGPRVAPMGNQPQHF
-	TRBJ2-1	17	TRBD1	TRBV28	TGTGCCAGCAAAAGGTGGTATAGAGGACAGGCGGCTGGTGAGCAGTTCTTC	CASKRWYRGQAAGEQFF
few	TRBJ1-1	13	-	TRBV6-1	TGTGCCAGCAGATCCCAGGGATTTGGGGAAGCTTTCTTT	CASRSQGFGEAFF
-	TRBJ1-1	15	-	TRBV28	TGTGCCAGCAGTTCGCCTTATAGGGGCGCCACTGAAGCTTTCTTT	CASSSPYRGATEAFF
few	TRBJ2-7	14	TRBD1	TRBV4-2	TGTGCCAGCAGACCCGGGACAGGAACCTACGAGCAGTACTTC	CASRPGTGTYEQYF
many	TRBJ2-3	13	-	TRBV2	TGTGCCAGCAGTGGCGACATGTCGGATACGCAGTATTTT	CASSGDMSDTQYF
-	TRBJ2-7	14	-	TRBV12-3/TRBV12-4	TGTGCCAGCAGAGAGGGATCACTGGGCTACGAGCAGTACTTC	CASREGSLGYEQYF
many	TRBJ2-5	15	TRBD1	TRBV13	TGTGCCAGCAGCAGGGACAGGGGGTTCCAAGAGACCCAGTACTTC	CASSRDRGFQETQYF
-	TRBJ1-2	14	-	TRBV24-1	TGTGCCACCAGTGACCTTCAAGGGGACTATGGCTACACCTTC	CATSDLQGDYGYTF
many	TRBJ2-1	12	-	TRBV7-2	TGTGCCAGCAGCTTCCGGGGATATGAGCAGTTCTTC	CASSFRGYEQFF
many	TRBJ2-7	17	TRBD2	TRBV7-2	TGTGCCAGCAGCCGACATGGGACTAGCGGGAGTGCGTACGAGCAGTACTTC	CASSRHGTSGSAYEQYF
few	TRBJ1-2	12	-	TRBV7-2	TGTGCCAGCAGCTTAGAACGGAACGGCTACACCTTC	CASSLERNGYTF
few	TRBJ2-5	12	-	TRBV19	TGTGCCAGTTCAGTGGGAGATGAGACCCAGTACTTC	CASSVGDETQYF
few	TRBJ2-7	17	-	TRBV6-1	TGTGCCAGCAGCTATGCGGGCGGGGCAGGGGTCCTTGACGAGCAGTACTTC	CASSYAGGAGVLDEQYF
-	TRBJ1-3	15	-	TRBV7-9	TGTGCCAGCAGCTTAGCGAGAAATACTGGAAACACCATATATTTT	CASSLARNTGNTIYF
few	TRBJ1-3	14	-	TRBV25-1	TGTGCCAGCAGTGAAAGTGTGGCTGGAAACACCATATATTTT	CASSESVAGNTIYF
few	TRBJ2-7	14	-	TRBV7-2	TGTGCCAGCAGCTTCGACAGTACGGCCTACGAGCAGTACTTC	CASSFDSTAYEQYF
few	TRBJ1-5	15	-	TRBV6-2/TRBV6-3	TGTGCCAGCAGTTACGGGTTCTATAGCAATCAGCCCCAGCATTTT	CASSYGFYSNQPQHF
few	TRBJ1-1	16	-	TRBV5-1	TGCGCCAGCAGCTTGGACGTCGGCATAGTGAATACTGGAGCTTTCTTT	CASSLDVGIVNTGAFF
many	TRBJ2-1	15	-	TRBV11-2	TGTGCCAGCAGCCTAGAAGGACCCTTCCCAGATGAGCAGTTCTTC	CASSLEGPFPDEQFF
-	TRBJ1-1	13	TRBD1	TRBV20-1	TGCAGTGCCCGGACAGGGGACGGGGGTGAAGCTTTCTTT	CSARTGDGGEAFF
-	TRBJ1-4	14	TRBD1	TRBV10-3	TGTGCCATCAGTAAAGACAGGGGGATTGAAAAACTGTTTTTT	CAISKDRGIEKLFF
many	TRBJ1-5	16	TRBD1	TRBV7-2	TGTGCCAGCAGCCCCACATCCGGGACAGGGGGGCGGCCCCAGCATTTT	CASSPTSGTGGRPQHF
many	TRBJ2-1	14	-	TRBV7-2	TGTGCCAGCAGGCTAGGGAGCTCCTACAATGAGCAGTTCTTC	CASRLGSSYNEQFF
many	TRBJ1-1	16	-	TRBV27	TGTGCCAGCAGTAACGACAGGTTTAGGGGGAACACTGAAGCTTTCTTT	CASSNDRFRGNTEAFF
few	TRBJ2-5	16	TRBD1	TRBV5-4	TGTGCCAGCAGCAGCCCGGGACAGAAAACCCCGGAGACCCAGTACTTC	CASSSPGQKTPETQYF
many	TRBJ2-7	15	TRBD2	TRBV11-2	TGTGCCAGCAGCCAAGGTCTTGCGGGAGACTACGAGCAGTACTTC	CASSQGLAGDYEQYF
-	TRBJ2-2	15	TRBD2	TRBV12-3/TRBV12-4	TGTGCCAGCAGTCTAGCGGGGGGGGGGACCGGGGAGCTGTTTTTT	CASSLAGGGTGELFF
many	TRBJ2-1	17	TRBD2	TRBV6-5	TGTGCCAGCAGTTACGGCATTAGCGGGCGATCCTACAATGAGCAGTTCTTC	CASSYGISGRSYNEQFF
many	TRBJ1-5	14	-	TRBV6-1	TGTGCCAGCAGTGACACACTAAGCAATCAGCCCCAGCATTTT	CASSDTLSNQPQHF
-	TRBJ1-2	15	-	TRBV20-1	TGCAGTGCCCCACATACAGCAAACACTAACTATGGCTACACCTTC	CSAPHTANTNYGYTF
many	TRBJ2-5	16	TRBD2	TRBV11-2	TGTGCCAGCAGCACTTTAGCGGGAGGTTCGGGAGAGACCCAGTACTTC	CASSTLAGGSGETQYF
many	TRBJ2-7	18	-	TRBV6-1	TGTGCCAGCAGTGAAGCGTTTACCATAAACGGGCCCGCCTACGAGCAGTACTTC	CASSEAFTINGPAYEQYF
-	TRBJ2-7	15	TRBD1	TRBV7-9	TGTGCCAGCAGCCCGTTGGGACAGGGGGGAGGAGAGCAGTACTTC	CASSPLGQGGGEQYF
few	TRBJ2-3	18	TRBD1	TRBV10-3	TGTGCCATCAGTAAAACGGGACAGTTGGCTAGATTTACAGATACGCAGTATTTT	CAISKTGQLARFTDTQYF